Each of the 18 T cell receptor beta chains below was sequenced from the same sample in a study of cytomegalovirus exposure and HLA in healthy donors. PCR primers comprised 60 Vbeta and 13 Jbeta primers. Sequenced by immunoSEQ multiplex PCR; TCRdb stores in-frame clones only, minus some. The sample carries some 110,000 clones, 55% to 75% recorded once. Sequencing was performed on PBMCs. These receptors originate from a man aged 25-45 years in good health and CMV-seropositive.

The gene calls are TRBV13 and TRBJ2-3; D possibly corresponds to TRBD2 (6 bases). CDR1 is PRHDT and CDR2 is FYEKMQ in the germline V gene (reference sequence). V dropped 0 bases and J dropped 2 bases, with 9 bases sitting between them. The CDR3 extends over 15 amino acids. The chain's CDR3 is CASSLGRGLTDTQYF. The CDR3 region has the DNA TGTGCCAGCAGCTTAGGGCGGGGCCTCACAGATACGCAGTATTTT. Looking up the rest from reference TRBV13 and TRBJ2-3 gives the full variable domain: AAGVIQSPRHLIKEKRETATLKCYPIPRHDTVYWYQQGPGQDPQFLISFYEKMQSDKGSIPDRFSAQQFSDYHSELNMSSLELGDSALYFCASSLGRGLTDTQYFGPGTRLTVL.

Written as DNA, the CDR3 is TGTGCCAGCAGTCCCTTCAGGGTTACTAGCGGGAGTTTCTACGAGCAGTACGTC. It codes for CASSPFRVTSGSFYEQYV. The rearrangement joins TRBV2 to TRBJ2-7; 11 positions match TRBD2. Trimming took 5 bases from V and 3 from J; bases not matched to a gene: 15. CDR3 size: 18 residues. The germline V gene has CDR1 SNHLY and CDR2 FYNNEI.

This clone has only a few counts. For the CDR3, the DNA is TGTGCCAGCAGCTTGGGCGGGGGAAGAGAGACCCAGTACTTC. This gives the protein CASSLGGGRETQYF. The chain carries TRBV5-6 and TRBJ2-5; 7 nucleotides match TRBD2. The CDR3 has 14 amino acids. Germline CDR1 and CDR2: SGHDT and YYEEEE. The J segment lost 4 bases and the V segment lost 0 bases, leaving 3 bases of the junction unmatched.

The gene calls are TRBV15 and TRBJ1-4; TRBD1 is a possible D gene (5 bases). Germline lookup yields CDR1 LNHNV and CDR2 YYDKDF (reference sequence). CDR3 length: 15 residues. V dropped 4 bases and J dropped 4 bases, with 13 bases sitting between them. CDR3: CATSMEGRSNEKLFF. CDR3 coding DNA: TGTGCCACCAGCATGGAGGGGAGAAGTAATGAAAAACTGTTTTTT.

CDR3 residues: CAWSVGAGGRYEQYF. In DNA, the CDR3 is TGTGCCTGGAGTGTAGGGGCAGGGGGCCGCTACGAGCAGTACTTC. The chain is built from TRBV30 and TRBJ2-7, with 8 positions matching TRBD1. Germline loops: CDR1 GTSNPN, CDR2 SVGIG (reference sequence). CDR3 length equals 15 residues. Unmatched junction bases numbered 7, after V lost 0 bases and J lost 3 bases.

V gene TRBV5-5 combines with J gene TRBJ1-4, with D perhaps TRBD1 (5 bases). The CDR3 contains 16 residues. Trimming took 3 bases from V and 3 from J, leaving 15 bases between them. CDR1 and CDR2 (germline): SGHKS, YYEKEE (reference sequence). The CDR3 region has the DNA TGTGCCAGCAGCTCCGTGGGGGGTGGGGCTAATGAAAAACTGTTTTTT. This translates into CASSSVGGGANEKLFF.

The CDR3, as DNA: TGTGCCAGCAGCCAATCGTTCCTAGCAACTAATGAAAAACTGTTTTTT. Translated: CASSQSFLATNEKLFF. The rearrangement links TRBV16 to TRBJ1-4, with D uncertain. V was shortened by 0 bases and J by 0 bases, with 8 bases between the two germline ends. The CDR3 consists of 16 residues. Per the germline V gene, CDR1 is KGHSY and CDR2 is FQNENV.

The chain recombines TRBV19 with TRBJ2-2, with TRBD1 matching over 9 bases. V lost 7 bases to trimming and J lost 6 bases; unmatched junction nucleotides: 21. The germline gives CDR1 LNHDA, CDR2 SQIVND (reference sequence). The CDR3 extends over 19 amino acids. The CDR3 coding sequence is TGTGCCAGTACTCCAGGGGCCATCAGCAACAGGGGGCTCGCCGGGGAGCTGTTTTTT. It codes for CASTPGAISNRGLAGELFF.

The chain is built from TRBV21-1 and TRBJ1-5. TRBV21-1 is designated a pseudogene. This CDR3 is built from 14 residues. CDR3 residues: CASKRHPAGQPQHF. CDR3 sequence (DNA): TGTGCCAGCAAAAGGCACCCAGCGGGGCAGCCCCAGCATTTT.

This clone was recorded a few times. The genes are TRBV6-6 and TRBJ1-5; D gene ambiguous. From germline, CDR1 is MNHNY and CDR2 SVGAGI (reference sequence). V shed 7 bases and J shed 6 bases, with 13 bases lying between them. The CDR3 has 13 amino acids. The CDR3 loop reads CASTPAEGQPQHF. For the CDR3, the DNA is TGTGCCAGCACCCCCGCGGAGGGTCAGCCCCAGCATTTT.

In this sample, this clone turned up a few times. J is TRBJ2-7 and V is TRBV5-6; D gene ambiguous. Between the trimmed V and J ends, which lost 0 bases and 7 bases, there was a span of 23 bases. This CDR3 has 17 amino acids. CDR1 SGHDT and CDR2 YYEEEE come from the germline V gene. The CDR3 loop is CASSLVSLFSRTEEQYV. CDR3 in DNA: TGTGCCAGCAGCTTGGTGTCTCTATTTTCCCGGACGGAGGAGCAGTACGTC.

The CDR3 DNA sequence: TGTGCCGTCACGGACAGGGGGCGGAAAAATGGCTACACCTTC. It yields the protein CAVTDRGRKNGYTF. V usage is TRBV28 and J usage is TRBJ1-2; 11 bases fit TRBD1. The CDR3 is made up of 14 amino acids. Germline values: CDR1 MDHEN, CDR2 SYDVKM. Trimming took 11 bases from V and 6 from J; bases not matched to a gene: 11.

The V gene is TRBV6-1, the J gene TRBJ2-7; D is uncertain. In germline, CDR1 is MNHNS, CDR2 SASEGT. V lost 4 bases and J lost 2, with 3 bases in between. This CDR3 contains 11 residues. Written as DNA, the CDR3 is TGTGCCAGCAGTGGTACCTACGAGCAGTACTTC. This gives the protein CASSGTYEQYF.

Only a few counts were recorded for this clone. V is TRBV6-6 and J is TRBJ1-6; TRBD1 aligns across 9 bases. The junction had 7 bases not matched to a gene; V was cut back by 7 bases and J by 6 bases. The CDR3 totals 15 residues. Germline CDR1 is MNHNY and CDR2 is SVGAGI (reference sequence). The CDR3, as DNA: TGTGCCAGCAACCTGGGACAGGGCCTTAATTCACCCCTCCACTTT. Translated: CASNLGQGLNSPLHF.

V is TRBV27 and J is TRBJ1-1, with unresolved D. CDR3 length: 13 amino acids. V lost 6 bases to trimming and J lost 5 bases, with 13 bases between them. Germline V gene lookup returns CDR1 MNHEY and CDR2 SMNVEV (reference sequence). The CDR3 loop reads CASRIYPRTEAFF. The CDR3 nucleotides are TGTGCCAGCAGAATATACCCGCGGACTGAAGCTTTCTTT.

The genes are TRBV15 and TRBJ1-1; 12 bases align to TRBD1. The CDR3 runs to 16 residues. Germline trimming cut 7 bases from V and 5 bases from J; bases unmatched to any gene: 11. CDR1 and CDR2 from the germline V gene are LNHNV and YYDKDF (reference sequence). CDR3: CATTGGDRGLGTEAFF. CDR3 coding DNA: TGTGCCACCACGGGCGGGGACAGGGGGCTAGGGACTGAAGCTTTCTTT.

There are a few counts of this clone. This same CDR3 is encoded by further DNA sequences in the sample. The V and J genes are TRBV11-2 and TRBJ1-1; D is unresolved. The length of the CDR3 is 15 residues. Trimming took 1 base from V and 0 from J, leaving 9 bases between them. CDR1 and CDR2 (germline): SGHAT, FQNNGV. The CDR3 DNA follows: TGTGCCAGCAGCTTAGCAGGCGTCATGAACACTGAAGCTTTCTTT. Amino acid sequence: CASSLAGVMNTEAFF.

This chain links TRBV7-9 with TRBJ1-2; TRBD1 might be the D (5 bases). The CDR3 loop spans 14 amino acids. V gave up 1 base and J gave up 8 bases, with 14 bases separating them. The germline V gene encodes CDR1 SEHNR and CDR2 FQNEAQ (reference sequence). The CDR3 DNA sequence: TGTGCCAGCAGCTTAGAGACAGAGTCCAGGGGCTACACCTTC. As protein: CASSLETESRGYTF.